The next 10 T cell receptor beta chains were all read from a single sample in a study of cytomegalovirus exposure and HLA in healthy donors. Sequenced by immunoSEQ multiplex PCR; TCRdb stores in-frame clones only, minus some. The sample records approximately 100,000 clones, roughly 92% being singletons. Sequenced input: PBMCs. The receptors stem from a woman in her thirties in good health and CMV-seropositive.

The V and J genes are TRBV5-4 and TRBJ2-3; D is unclear. The length of the CDR3 is 15 residues. The V gene's germline CDR1 is SGHNT and CDR2 YYREEE (reference sequence). V lost 3 bases and J 0 bases, leaving 11 bases between the germline ends. CDR3 sequence (DNA): TGTGCCAGCAGCTCCACCGTAACTAGCACAGATACGCAGTATTTT. Translation gives CASSSTVTSTDTQYF.

The chain recombines TRBV7-9 with TRBJ1-4; a possible D gene is TRBD1 (6 bases). Trimming removed 0 bases at V and 4 bases at J, with 12 bases between. Per germline, CDR1 SEHNR and CDR2 FQNEAQ (reference sequence). There are 16 residues in the CDR3. The CDR3, as DNA: TGTGCCAGCAGCTTAGCGTCGACAGGACTTAATGAAAAACTGTTTTTT. Translation: CASSLASTGLNEKLFF.

The rearrangement uses TRBV14 and TRBJ2-7, with D possibly TRBD1 on 5 matching bases. This CDR3 has 13 residues. V lost 4 bases and J lost 2, with 9 bases in between. CDR1 and CDR2 (germline): SGHDN, FVKESK. CDR3 protein: CASSPGHPYEQYF. Here the CDR3 DNA reads TGTGCCAGCAGCCCCGGACACCCCTACGAGCAGTACTTC.

This chain joins TRBV7-9 and TRBJ2-2; TRBD1 matches 7 bases. In germline, CDR1 is SEHNR, CDR2 FQNEAQ (reference sequence). The CDR3 contains 16 residues. The J segment lost 1 base and the V segment lost 7 bases, leaving 9 bases of the junction unmatched. The CDR3 nucleotides are TGTGCCAGCACGAACGACAGGGTTGAGAACACCGGGGAGCTGTTTTTT. Its protein is CASTNDRVENTGELFF.

The J gene is TRBJ2-2, the V gene TRBV4-3, with 7 bases aligning to TRBD2. The CDR3 has 12 residues. V was clipped by 8 bases and J by 4 bases; unmatched bases: 1. Germline V gene sequence: CDR1 LGHNA, CDR2 YSLEER. CDR3 bases: TGCGCCAGCGCGGGAGCCACCGGGGAGCTGTTTTTT. This encodes CASAGATGELFF.

The gene calls are TRBV28 and TRBJ1-1, with a weak D call TRBD1 (5 bases). V lost 6 bases and J lost 5, with 16 bases in between. Germline loops: CDR1 MDHEN, CDR2 SYDVKM. This CDR3 is built from 14 residues. CDR3 in amino acids: CASSPAGPTTEAFF. The CDR3 bases are TGTGCCAGCAGCCCCGCAGGGCCGACAACTGAAGCTTTCTTT.

The chain combines TRBV19 with TRBJ1-2; D remains ambiguous. This CDR3 contains 13 residues. Germline CDR1 and CDR2: LNHDA and SQIVND (reference sequence). V lost 7 bases to trimming and J lost 6 bases, with 15 bases between them. The CDR3 is CASTTQARDGYTF. The CDR3 DNA reads as TGTGCCAGTACTACCCAGGCGAGGGATGGCTACACCTTC.

This clone came up once. The V and J genes are TRBV18 and TRBJ2-6; 8 nucleotides agree with TRBD1. This CDR3 has 18 residues. The V gene end was trimmed by 3 bases and the J gene end by 0 bases; junction bases not matched to a gene: 7. Germline CDR1 reads KGHSH; CDR2 reads LQKENI. The CDR3 reads CASSPRQGSNSGANVLTF. DNA of the CDR3: TGTGCCAGCTCACCGCGACAGGGGTCAAACTCTGGGGCCAACGTCCTGACTTTC.

V gene TRBV27 combines with J gene TRBJ2-7; 9 bases line up with TRBD1. The ends lost 2 bases at V and 5 bases at J; junction bases unmatched: 10. The CDR3 loop spans 16 amino acids. CDR1 is MNHEY and CDR2 is SMNVEV in the germline V gene (reference sequence). The CDR3 coding sequence is TGTGCCAGCAGTTTAGTCTCGGGGACAGGGCCCCACGAGCAGTACTTC. It translates to CASSLVSGTGPHEQYF.

CDR3 loop: CASSLMSGRSYNEQFF. The CDR3 DNA reads TGTGCCAGCAGCCTGATGTCCGGGAGGTCCTACAATGAGCAGTTCTTC. The chain employs TRBV7-8 and TRBJ2-1; 7 bases align to TRBD2. Germline V gene sequence: CDR1 SGHVS, CDR2 FQNEAQ. The CDR3 consists of 16 residues. Unmatched junction bases numbered 8, after V lost 5 bases and J lost 1 base.